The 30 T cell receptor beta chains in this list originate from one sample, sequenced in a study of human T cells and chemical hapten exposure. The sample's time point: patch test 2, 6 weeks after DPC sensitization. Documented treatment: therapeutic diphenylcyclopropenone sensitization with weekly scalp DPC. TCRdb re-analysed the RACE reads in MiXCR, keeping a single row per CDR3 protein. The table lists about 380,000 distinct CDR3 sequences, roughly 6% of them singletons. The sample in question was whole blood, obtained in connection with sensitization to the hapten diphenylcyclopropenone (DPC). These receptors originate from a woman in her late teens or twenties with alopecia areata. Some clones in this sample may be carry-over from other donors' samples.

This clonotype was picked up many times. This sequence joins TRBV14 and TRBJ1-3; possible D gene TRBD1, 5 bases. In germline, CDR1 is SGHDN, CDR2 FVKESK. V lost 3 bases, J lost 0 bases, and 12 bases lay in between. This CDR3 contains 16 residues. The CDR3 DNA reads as TGTGCCAGCAGCCACTTAGGGACTGCCTCTGGAAACACCATATATTTT. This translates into CASSHLGTASGNTIYF. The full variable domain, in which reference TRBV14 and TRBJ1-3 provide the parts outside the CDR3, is EAGVTQFPSHSVIEKGQTVTLRCDPISGHDNLYWYRRVMGKEIKFLLHFVKESKQDESGMPNNRFLAERTGGTYSTLKVQPAELEDSGVYFCASSHLGTASGNTIYFGEGSWLTVV.

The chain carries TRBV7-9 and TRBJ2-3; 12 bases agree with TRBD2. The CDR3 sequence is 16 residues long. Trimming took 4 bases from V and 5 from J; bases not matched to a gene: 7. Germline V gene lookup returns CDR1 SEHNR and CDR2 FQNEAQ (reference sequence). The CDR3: CASSSTSGGQEDTQYF. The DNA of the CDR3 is TGTGCCAGCAGCTCTACTAGCGGGGGGCAGGAAGATACGCAGTATTTT.

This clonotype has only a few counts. The CDR3 region is CASSKRPGLAGPLTDTQYF. The CDR3 DNA follows: TGTGCCAGCAGCAAAAGACCGGGACTAGCGGGGCCACTCACAGATACGCAGTATTTT. V gene TRBV9 combines with J gene TRBJ2-3, with 13 nucleotides matching TRBD2. The V segment lost 4 bases and the J segment 2 bases; nucleotides outside the gene matches: 13. Germline V gene lookup returns CDR1 SGDLS and CDR2 YYNGEE. The CDR3 has 19 amino acids.

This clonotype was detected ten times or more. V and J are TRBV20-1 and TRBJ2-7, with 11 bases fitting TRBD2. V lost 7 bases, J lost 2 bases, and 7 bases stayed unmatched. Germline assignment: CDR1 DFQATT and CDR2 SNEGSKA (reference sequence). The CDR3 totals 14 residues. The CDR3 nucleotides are TGCAGTGGCTTAGCGGGGGGGCTTACCTACGAGCAGTACTTC. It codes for CSGLAGGLTYEQYF.

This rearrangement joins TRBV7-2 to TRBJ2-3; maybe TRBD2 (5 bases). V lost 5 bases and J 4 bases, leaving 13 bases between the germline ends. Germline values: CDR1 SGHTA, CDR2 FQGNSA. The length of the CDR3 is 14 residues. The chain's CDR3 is CASSPTSSADTQYF. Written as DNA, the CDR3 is TGTGCCAGCAGCCCAACTAGTTCGGCAGATACGCAGTATTTT.

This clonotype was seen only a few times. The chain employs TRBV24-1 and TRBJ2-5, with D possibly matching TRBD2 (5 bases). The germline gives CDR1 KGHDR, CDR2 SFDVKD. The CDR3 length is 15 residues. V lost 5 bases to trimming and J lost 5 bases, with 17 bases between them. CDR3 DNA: TGTGCCACCAGTGTCTTGGTAGCGAGGGTGGAGACCCAGTACTTC. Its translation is CATSVLVARVETQYF.

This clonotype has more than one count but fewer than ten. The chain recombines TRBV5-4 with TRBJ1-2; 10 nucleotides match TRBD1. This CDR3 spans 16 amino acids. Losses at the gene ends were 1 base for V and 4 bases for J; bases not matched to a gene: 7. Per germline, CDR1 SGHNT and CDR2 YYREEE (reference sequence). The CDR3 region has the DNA TGTGCCAGCAGCTTGTTAGGGACAGGGGATGGCTATGGCTACACCTTC. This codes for CASSLLGTGDGYGYTF.

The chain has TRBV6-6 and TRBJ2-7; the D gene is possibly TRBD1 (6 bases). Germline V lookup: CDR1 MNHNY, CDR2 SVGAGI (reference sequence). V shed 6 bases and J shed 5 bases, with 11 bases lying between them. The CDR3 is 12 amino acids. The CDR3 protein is CASSSQGHEQYF. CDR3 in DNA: TGTGCCAGCAGCTCCCAGGGGCACGAGCAGTACTTC.

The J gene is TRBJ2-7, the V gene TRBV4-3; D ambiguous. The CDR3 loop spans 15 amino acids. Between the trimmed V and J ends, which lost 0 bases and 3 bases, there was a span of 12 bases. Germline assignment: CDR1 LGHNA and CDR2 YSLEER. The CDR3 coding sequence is TGCGCCAGCAGCCAAGATAGGCAGAGCTACTACGAGCAGTACTTC. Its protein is CASSQDRQSYYEQYF.

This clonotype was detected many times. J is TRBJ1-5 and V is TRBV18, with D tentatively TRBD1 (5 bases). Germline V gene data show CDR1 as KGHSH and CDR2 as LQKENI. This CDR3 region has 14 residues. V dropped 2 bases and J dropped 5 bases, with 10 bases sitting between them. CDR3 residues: CASSPDGGDQPQHF. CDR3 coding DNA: TGTGCCAGCTCACCAGATGGGGGAGATCAGCCCCAGCATTTT.

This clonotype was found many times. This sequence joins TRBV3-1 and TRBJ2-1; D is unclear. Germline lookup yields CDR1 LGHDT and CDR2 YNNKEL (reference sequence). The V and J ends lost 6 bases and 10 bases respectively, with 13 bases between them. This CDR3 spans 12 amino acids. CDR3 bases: TGTGCCAGCAGTTTCTGGAGAGCCGAGCAGTTCTTC. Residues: CASSFWRAEQFF.

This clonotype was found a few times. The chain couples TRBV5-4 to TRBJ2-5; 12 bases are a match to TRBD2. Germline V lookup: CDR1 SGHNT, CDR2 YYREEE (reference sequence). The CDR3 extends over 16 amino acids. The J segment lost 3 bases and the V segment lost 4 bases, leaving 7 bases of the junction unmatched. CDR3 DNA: TGTGCCAGCAGCCGGACTAGCGGGGCTACCAAAGAGACCCAGTACTTC. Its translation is CASSRTSGATKETQYF.

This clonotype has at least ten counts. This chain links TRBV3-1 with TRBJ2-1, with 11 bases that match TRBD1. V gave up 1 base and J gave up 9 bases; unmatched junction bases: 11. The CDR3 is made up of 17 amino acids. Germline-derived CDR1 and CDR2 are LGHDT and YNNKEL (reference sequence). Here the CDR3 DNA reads TGTGCCAGCAGCCAAGCGTCCTCCGGGACAGGGGGTAGTGAGCAGTTCTTC. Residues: CASSQASSGTGGSEQFF.

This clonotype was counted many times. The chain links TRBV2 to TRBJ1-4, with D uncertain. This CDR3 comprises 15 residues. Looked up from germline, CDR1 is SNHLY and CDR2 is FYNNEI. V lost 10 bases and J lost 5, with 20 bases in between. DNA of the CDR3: TGTGCCACCACTCCTATCGCGTCGACAAATGAAAAACTGTTTTTT. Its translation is CATTPIASTNEKLFF.

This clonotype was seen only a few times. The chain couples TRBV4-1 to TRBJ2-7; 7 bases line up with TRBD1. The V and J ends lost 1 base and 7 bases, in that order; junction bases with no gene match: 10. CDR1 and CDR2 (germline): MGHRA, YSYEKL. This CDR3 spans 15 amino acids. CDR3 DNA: TGCGCCAGCAGCCAAGTCCCGGGACAGCCAAAGGAGCAGTACTTC. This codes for CASSQVPGQPKEQYF.

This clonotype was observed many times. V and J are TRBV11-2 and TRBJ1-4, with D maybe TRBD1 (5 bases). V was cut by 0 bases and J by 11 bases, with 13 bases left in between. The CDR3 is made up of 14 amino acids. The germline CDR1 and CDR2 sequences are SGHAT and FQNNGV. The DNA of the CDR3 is TGTGCCAGCAGCTTAGACCTAACAGGAGTCAAACTGTTTTTT. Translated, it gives CASSLDLTGVKLFF.

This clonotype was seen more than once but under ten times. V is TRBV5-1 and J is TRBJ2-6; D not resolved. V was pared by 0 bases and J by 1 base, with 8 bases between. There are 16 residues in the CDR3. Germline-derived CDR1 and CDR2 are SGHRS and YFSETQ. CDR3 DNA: TGCGCCAGCAGCTTGGCGAGAGGTTCTGGGGCCAACGTCCTGACTTTC. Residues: CASSLARGSGANVLTF.

CDR3 DNA: TGTGCCAGCAGCTTCATGGGAAGGGCAGATACGCAGTATTTT. This sequence encodes CASSFMGRADTQYF. The chain carries TRBV7-2 and TRBJ2-3; D gene ambiguous. Per the germline V gene, CDR1 is SGHTA and CDR2 is FQGNSA. This CDR3 comprises 14 residues. V was cut by 3 bases and J by 4 bases, with 11 bases left in between.

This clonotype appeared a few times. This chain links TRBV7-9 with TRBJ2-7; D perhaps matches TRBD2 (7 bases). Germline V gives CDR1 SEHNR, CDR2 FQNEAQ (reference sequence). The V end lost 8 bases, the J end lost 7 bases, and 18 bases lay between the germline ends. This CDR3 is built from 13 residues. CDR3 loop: CASQRGGPSEQYF. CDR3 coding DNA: TGTGCCAGCCAAAGGGGGGGTCCAAGTGAGCAGTACTTC.

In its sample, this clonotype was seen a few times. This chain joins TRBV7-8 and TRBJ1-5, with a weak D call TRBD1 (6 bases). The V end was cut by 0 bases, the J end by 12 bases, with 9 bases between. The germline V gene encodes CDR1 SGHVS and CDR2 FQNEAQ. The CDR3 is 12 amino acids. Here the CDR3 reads CASSLAQGHQHF. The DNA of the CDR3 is TGTGCCAGCAGCTTAGCGCAGGGACACCAGCATTTT.

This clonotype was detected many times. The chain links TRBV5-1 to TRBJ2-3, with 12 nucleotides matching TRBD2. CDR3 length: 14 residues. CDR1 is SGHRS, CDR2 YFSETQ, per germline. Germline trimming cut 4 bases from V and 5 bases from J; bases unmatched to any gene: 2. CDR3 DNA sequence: TGCGCCAGCAGCCTGGGACTAGCGGGAGATACGCAGTATTTT. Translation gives CASSLGLAGDTQYF.

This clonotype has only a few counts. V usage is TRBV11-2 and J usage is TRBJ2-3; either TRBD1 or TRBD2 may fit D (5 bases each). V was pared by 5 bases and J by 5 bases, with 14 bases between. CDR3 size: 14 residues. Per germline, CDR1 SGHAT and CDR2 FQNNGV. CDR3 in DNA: TGTGCCAGCAGCCGTGGGGCTAGCCGAGATACGCAGTATTTT. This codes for CASSRGASRDTQYF.

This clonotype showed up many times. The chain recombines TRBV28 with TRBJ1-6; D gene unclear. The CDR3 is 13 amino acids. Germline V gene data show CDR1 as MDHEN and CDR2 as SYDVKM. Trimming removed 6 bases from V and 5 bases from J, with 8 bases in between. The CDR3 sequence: CASSITHNSPLHF. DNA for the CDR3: TGTGCCAGCAGCATCACCCATAATTCACCCCTCCACTTT.

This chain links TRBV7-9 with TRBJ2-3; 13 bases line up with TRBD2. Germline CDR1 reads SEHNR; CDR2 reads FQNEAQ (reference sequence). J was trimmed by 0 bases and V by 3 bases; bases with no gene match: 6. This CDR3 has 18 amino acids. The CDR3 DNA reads TGTGCCAGCAGCTTGGGACTAGCGGGATCCCCTAGCACAGATACGCAGTATTTT. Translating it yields CASSLGLAGSPSTDTQYF.

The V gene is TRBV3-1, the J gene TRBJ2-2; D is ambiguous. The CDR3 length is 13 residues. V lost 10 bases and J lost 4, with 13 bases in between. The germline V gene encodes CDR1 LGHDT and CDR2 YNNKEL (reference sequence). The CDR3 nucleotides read TGTGCCACACAAAGGGTACTCACCGGGGAGCTGTTTTTT. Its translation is CATQRVLTGELFF.

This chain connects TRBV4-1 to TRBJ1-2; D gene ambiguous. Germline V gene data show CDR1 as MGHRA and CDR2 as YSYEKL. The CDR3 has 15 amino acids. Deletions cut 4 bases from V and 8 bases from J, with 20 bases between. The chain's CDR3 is CASSPESWAKDGYTF. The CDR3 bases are TGCGCCAGCAGCCCCGAATCGTGGGCCAAAGACGGCTACACCTTC.

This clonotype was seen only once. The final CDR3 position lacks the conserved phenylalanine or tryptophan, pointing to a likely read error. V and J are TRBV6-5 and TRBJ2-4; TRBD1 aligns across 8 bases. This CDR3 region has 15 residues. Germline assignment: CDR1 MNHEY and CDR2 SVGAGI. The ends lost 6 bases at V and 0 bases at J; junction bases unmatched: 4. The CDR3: CASSYRGEAKNIQYS. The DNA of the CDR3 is TGTGCCAGCAGCTACAGGGGGGAAGCCAAAAACATTCAGTACTCC.

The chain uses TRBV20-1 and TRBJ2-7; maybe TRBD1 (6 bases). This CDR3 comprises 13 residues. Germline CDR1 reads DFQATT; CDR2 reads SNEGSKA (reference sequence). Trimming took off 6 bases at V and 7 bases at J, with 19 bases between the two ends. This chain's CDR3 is CSASRQGRDEQYF. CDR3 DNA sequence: TGCAGTGCCTCCCGTCAGGGGCGTGATGAGCAGTACTTC.

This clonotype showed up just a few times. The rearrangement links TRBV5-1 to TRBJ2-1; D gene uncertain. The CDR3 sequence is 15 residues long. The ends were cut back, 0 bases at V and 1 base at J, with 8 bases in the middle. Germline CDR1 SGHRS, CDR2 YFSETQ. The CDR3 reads CASSLALGSYNEQFF. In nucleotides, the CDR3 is TGCGCCAGCAGCTTGGCTCTCGGGTCCTACAATGAGCAGTTCTTC.

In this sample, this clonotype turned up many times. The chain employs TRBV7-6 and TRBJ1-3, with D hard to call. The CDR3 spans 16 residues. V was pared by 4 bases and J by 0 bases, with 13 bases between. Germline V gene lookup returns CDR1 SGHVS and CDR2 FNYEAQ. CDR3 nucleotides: TGTGCCAGCAGCTCTTTCATTAGCGGCTCTGGAAACACCATATATTTT. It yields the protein CASSSFISGSGNTIYF.